The sequence of this TCR beta chain was determined in a study of blood T cell repertoires in COVID-19. Study details: Samples came from the United States, Italy and Spain, spanning acute and convalescent COVID-19.

As originally analysed: By means of reference gene primer amplification, nucleated cell counts were estimated. Sequencing was performed with immunoSEQ multiplex PCR; in TCRdb, only in-frame clones are kept and a portion is missing. D and trimming were read from the DNA, whereas the V and J calls and clone size are those reported in that table. The repertoire consists of about 200,000 clones, with almost 85% occurring once and the leading ten covering roughly 6.9%. Sequencing was performed on peripheral blood. The receptor was derived from a human donor with acute or convalescent COVID-19. The donor label of this sample is uncertain.

DNA for the CDR3: TGTGCCAGCAGGGACAGGGGGCATTACAATGAGCAGTTCTTC. Protein: CASRDRGHYNEQFF. V and J are TRBV6-5 and TRBJ2-1, with TRBD1 matching 11 bases. Trimming removed 6 bases from V and 4 bases from J; junction bases left unmatched: 2. This CDR3 is 14 amino acids long. Germline CDR1 and CDR2: MNHEY and SVGAGI.